This is a list of T cell receptor beta chains from one sample in a study of cytomegalovirus exposure and HLA in healthy donors. The data were produced by immunoSEQ multiplex PCR, yet TCRdb's version contains in-frame clones alone and is incomplete. The data show under 200,000 clones, around 80% seen once. The sample was PBMCs. The receptors derive from a woman in her twenties or thirties in good health and CMV-seronegative. Both conserved end residues are part of each CDR3. The D gene is left open where the match is weak. The size field is filled for only some rows; it gives once, few, many or a size class.

clone size	D gene	CDR3 length	V gene	J gene	CDR3 protein	CDR3 DNA
NA	TRBD1	15	TRBV27	TRBJ2-7	CASSLGQGGLHEQYF	TGTGCCAGCAGTTTGGGACAGGGGGGCCTCCACGAGCAGTACTTC
NA	NA	14	TRBV12-5	TRBJ1-2	CASGLVQSEDGYTF	TGTGCTAGTGGTTTGGTACAAAGTGAGGATGGCTACACCTTC
NA	TRBD2	17	TRBV7-3	TRBJ2-3	CASSLRWSGGSTDTQYF	TGTGCCAGCAGCTTAAGGTGGAGCGGGGGAAGCACAGATACGCAGTATTTT
NA	NA	14	TRBV6-1	TRBJ2-5	CASNSDSSQETQYF	TGTGCCAGCAACAGCGACAGTTCACAAGAGACCCAGTACTTC
NA	TRBD2	12	TRBV19	TRBJ2-5	CATTSGQETQYF	TGTGCCACGACTAGCGGACAAGAGACCCAGTACTTC
NA	NA	12	TRBV15	TRBJ2-2	CATRTRAGELFF	TGTGCCACCAGAACTAGGGCCGGGGAGCTGTTTTTT
NA	NA	13	TRBV6-4	TRBJ1-6	CASSSYSNSPLHF	TGTGCCAGCAGTTCTTATTCTAATTCACCCCTCCACTTT
NA	NA	11	TRBV7-2	TRBJ2-4	CASSLGGAWYF	TGTGCCAGCAGCTTAGGTGGGGCGTGGTACTTC
NA	NA	14	TRBV11-2	TRBJ1-2	CASSLVGGRYGYTF	TGTGCCAGCAGCTTAGTAGGCGGGAGATATGGCTACACCTTC
few	TRBD1	14	TRBV7-2	TRBJ2-7	CASSLYRTGGEQYF	TGTGCCAGCAGCTTATATCGGACAGGGGGCGAGCAGTACTTC
NA	TRBD2	16	TRBV18	TRBJ2-3	CASSLTRTSGSDTQYF	TGTGCCAGCTCACTGACTAGGACTAGCGGGTCAGATACGCAGTATTTT
few	TRBD1	15	TRBV28	TRBJ2-7	CASSSAAGGTYEQYF	TGTGCCAGCAGTTCAGCGGCAGGGGGAACCTACGAGCAGTACTTC
NA	TRBD1	16	TRBV19	TRBJ1-5	CASSNRRGGANQPQHF	TGTGCCAGTAGTAACCGCCGAGGGGGCGCGAATCAGCCCCAGCATTTT
NA	TRBD1	16	TRBV4-2	TRBJ1-3	CASSQAHRGLGNTIYF	TGTGCCAGCAGCCAAGCTCACAGGGGGCTTGGAAACACCATATATTTT
NA	TRBD1	14	TRBV5-6	TRBJ1-4	CASSGGTANEKLFF	TGTGCCAGCAGTGGGGGGACAGCTAATGAAAAACTGTTTTTT
NA	NA	14	TRBV7-2	TRBJ1-5	CASSWRVGNQPQHF	TGTGCCAGCAGCTGGAGGGTTGGCAATCAGCCCCAGCATTTT
NA	TRBD2	16	TRBV18	TRBJ2-5	CASSPWAGGPEETQYF	TGTGCCAGCTCACCCTGGGCGGGAGGGCCAGAAGAGACCCAGTACTTC
NA	TRBD2	14	TRBV5-1	TRBJ2-5	CASSQGLDGETQYF	TGCGCCAGCAGCCAGGGACTAGATGGAGAGACCCAGTACTTC
NA	NA	13	TRBV5-1	TRBJ2-7	CASSREGTYEQYF	TGCGCCAGCAGTCGTGAGGGAACCTACGAGCAGTACTTC
few	TRBD1	13	TRBV10-1	TRBJ1-2	CATRKDRGWGYTF	TGCGCCACCAGGAAGGACAGGGGGTGGGGCTACACCTTC
NA	NA	12	TRBV9	TRBJ1-2	CASSVDTGIYTF	TGTGCCAGCAGCGTAGATACAGGGATCTACACCTTC
NA	TRBD2	17	TRBV5-1	TRBJ2-5	CASSLRLAGGTQETQYF	TGCGCCAGCAGCTTGAGACTAGCGGGGGGGACCCAAGAGACCCAGTACTTC
NA	NA	11	TRBV19	TRBJ1-1	CASSRQGEAFF	TGTGCCAGTAGCCGTCAGGGGGAAGCTTTCTTT
NA	NA	15	TRBV4-1	TRBJ2-1	CASSQTLSSYNEQFF	TGCGCCAGCAGCCAGACACTCAGCTCCTACAATGAGCAGTTCTTC
NA	NA	15	TRBV11-2	TRBJ2-1	CASSFGPLRGNEQFF	TGTGCCAGCAGCTTTGGTCCCCTCAGGGGCAATGAGCAGTTCTTC
NA	TRBD2	16	TRBV5-1	TRBJ2-3	CASSSTSGGAADTQYF	TGCGCCAGCAGCAGCACTAGCGGGGGCGCGGCAGATACGCAGTATTTT
NA	NA	17	TRBV7-8	TRBJ1-2	CASSLGYEGHNNYGYTF	TGTGCCAGCAGCTTAGGGTACGAGGGCCACAACAACTATGGCTACACCTTC
NA	NA	15	TRBV27	TRBJ2-3	CAQQFIGLASDTQYF	TGTGCCCAGCAGTTTATAGGGCTAGCGAGCGATACGCAGTATTTT
once	NA	15	TRBV27	TRBJ1-1	CASSNYRVSDTEAFF	TGTGCCAGCAGTAATTACAGGGTCAGTGACACTGAAGCTTTCTTT
NA	TRBD2	19	TRBV4-2	TRBJ2-1	CASSRVTSGGLSSYNEQFF	TGTGCCAGCAGCCGAGTGACTAGCGGGGGGTTGAGCTCCTACAATGAGCAGTTCTTC
NA	NA	12	TRBV15	TRBJ2-7	CATSRDLYEQYF	TGTGCCACCAGCAGAGACCTCTACGAGCAGTACTTC
NA	NA	14	TRBV6-5	TRBJ1-5	CASRASIGNQPQHF	TGTGCCAGCAGAGCGAGTATAGGCAATCAGCCCCAGCATTTT
NA	NA	14	TRBV7-9	TRBJ1-1	CASRPVGANTEAFF	TGTGCCAGCAGACCGGTAGGGGCGAACACTGAAGCTTTCTTT
NA	NA	14	TRBV10-3	TRBJ2-5	CAISRGQDQETQYF	TGTGCCATCAGTCGAGGGCAGGACCAAGAGACCCAGTACTTC